This T cell receptor beta chain was identified during a study of T-cell reconstitution after alpha-beta-depleted transplantation in children. Study results and limitations: Several hundred expanded graft clones reportedly gave rise to the alpha-beta T cells present about two months after transplant. Most T-cell counts and diversity one year after the transplant came from T cells that were newly produced.

This clonotype appeared many times. Its target is unknown. The CDR3 spans 13 residues. V was clipped by 7 bases and J by 5 bases, with 11 bases between them. Construction of the TCRbeta library involved unique molecular identifiers. TCRdb re-called the PCR reads through MiXCR, storing one row per CDR3 protein. The sample lists approximately 500,000 distinct CDR3 sequences; over 9.5% were seen once. The V and J genes are TRBV12-3 or TRBV12-4 and TRBJ2-2; unclear D gene. The sequence came from a child aged 2 to 15 with inherited bone marrow failure, due to receive a stem cell transplant. This sample comprised PBMCs, obtained before TCRalphabeta/CD19-depleted stem cell transplant. CDR3 nucleotides: TGTGCCAGCAAATCCAGCCTAACCGGGGAGCTGTTTTTT. Translating it yields CASKSSLTGELFF.